The clone carrying this T cell receptor (beta chain) was recorded a few times. The sample is drawn from a study of patients and donors after allogeneic stem cell transplantation. Germline V lookup: CDR1 MNHEY, CDR2 SVGAGI. CDR3 length: 11 residues. V was pared by 7 bases and J by 5 bases, with 8 bases between. TCRdb passed the RT-PCR reads through MiXCR, listing each CDR3 protein once. The data contain 150,000 to 200,000 distinct CDR3 sequences, roughly 30% of them singletons. The source is a human donor who was either an allogeneic HSCT recipient or a stem cell or donor lymphocyte infusion donor (not recorded which). It is not recorded whose cells these are; they may come from a transplant donor. The sequencing input was blood, either unsorted or a sorted T cell fraction (not recorded which). The gene calls are TRBV6-5 and TRBJ1-1; D gene uncertain. CDR3 residues: CASIGGTEAFF. DNA of the CDR3: TGTGCCAGCATAGGAGGAACTGAAGCTTTCTTT.